The clone carrying this TCR beta chain was counted once. Its antigen is not identified. An end of the junction differs from the germline gene, which may be a read error. This sample was included in a study of identical twins. Study-wide findings and caveats: Out-of-frame alpha sequences shared by twins showed excess low generation probability. Models underestimated how often monozygotic twins shared out-of-frame TCR alpha.

Each CDR3 protein is one row after TCRdb ran MiXCR on the 5' RACE reads. This repertoire shows roughly 1,500,000 distinct CDR3 sequences, more than 30% found once; its top ten account for about 0.27%. The CDR3 has 14 residues. The rearrangement links TRBV12-3 or TRBV12-4 to TRBJ2-7; D unresolved. This receptor was obtained from a newborn girl in good health. The sample was cord blood. Here the CDR3 reads CASSFMVGTYEQYF. The CDR3, as DNA: TGCGCCAGCAGTTTCATGGTCGGCACTTACGAGCAGTACTTC.